These 17 T cell receptor beta chains originate from one sample sequenced in a study of cytotoxic CD8 clonotypes in ibrutinib-treated CLL (dated by TCRdb to 2020 to 2023). The time point label on this specimen signifies: less than 30 months on ibrutinib. The library was prepared using the immunoSEQ multiplex PCR assay. The clones in this table, taken by TCRdb from immuneACCESS, are in-frame only. Not every clone is retained; where verified, under half of the shortfall comes from an unresolved V gene, and the cause of the rest is unknown. The sample table records around 92,000 clones; roughly 80% of these occur just once. The top ten constitute around 23% of the sample. The sample consisted of PBMCs, taken after 24 months of ibrutinib treatment. The receptors here all came from a human donor with chronic lymphocytic leukemia.

The genes are TRBV27 and TRBJ2-3; 12 bases line up with TRBD2. The CDR3 loop spans 19 amino acids. CDR1 and CDR2 from the germline V gene are MNHEY and SMNVEV (reference sequence). The V gene end was trimmed by 4 bases and the J gene end by 2 bases; junction bases not matched to a gene: 13. The CDR3 sequence is CASSSGLAGTSRTTDTQYF. DNA of the CDR3: TGTGCCAGCAGTTCCGGACTAGCGGGGACCTCGCGAACCACAGATACGCAGTATTTT.

This clone was counted a single time. This rearrangement joins TRBV9 to TRBJ2-5; 12 bases fit TRBD2. Near its end, the DNA agrees better with TRBJ2-7, so the J call may be wrong. CDR3 length equals 15 residues. Germline values: CDR1 SGDLS, CDR2 YYNGEE. Here the CDR3 reads CASSATSGGYYEQYF. The CDR3 nucleotides are TGTGCCAGCAGCGCAACTAGCGGGGGGTACTACGAGCAGTACTTC.

This sequence joins TRBV27 and TRBJ2-2; D ambiguous. The length of the CDR3 is 14 residues. CDR1 and CDR2 from the germline V gene are MNHEY and SMNVEV (reference sequence). The V gene lost 7 bases and the J gene lost 0 bases, with 9 bases spanning the gap. The CDR3 region is CASTPYANTGELFF. CDR3 DNA: TGTGCCAGCACCCCCTACGCGAACACCGGGGAGCTGTTTTTT.

J is TRBJ1-5 and V is TRBV29-1; 9 positions match TRBD1. Germline V gene sequence: CDR1 SQVTM, CDR2 ANQGSEA. This CDR3 region has 14 residues. V shed 6 bases, J shed 4 bases, and the junction held 7 bases outside the gene matches. CDR3: CSVGGTGRNQPQHF. In DNA, the CDR3 is TGCAGCGTGGGAGGGACAGGGCGGAATCAGCCCCAGCATTTT.

This chain joins TRBV19 and TRBJ1-4; no clear D gene. V was cut by 7 bases and J by 0 bases, with 15 bases left in between. The CDR3 covers 16 residues. In germline, CDR1 is LNHDA, CDR2 SQIVND (reference sequence). CDR3 nucleotide sequence: TGTGCCAGTACTCTCCGGTCTTCTGCAACTAATGAAAAACTGTTTTTT. Translated: CASTLRSSATNEKLFF.

The chain links TRBV27 to TRBJ2-1, with D tentatively TRBD1 (6 bases). The germline V gene has CDR1 MNHEY and CDR2 SMNVEV (reference sequence). The CDR3 contains 16 residues. Trimming pared 0 bases from V and 5 bases from J, leaving 14 bases between. The CDR3 spells CASSLSGAGIDNEQFF. CDR3 coding DNA: TGTGCCAGCAGTTTATCGGGGGCAGGGATAGACAATGAGCAGTTCTTC.

This chain links TRBV7-9 with TRBJ1-1; D is ambiguous. The CDR3 covers 14 residues. V gave up 1 base and J gave up 2 bases, with 8 bases separating them. Germline lookup yields CDR1 SEHNR and CDR2 FQNEAQ (reference sequence). CDR3 in amino acids: CASSLEGRNTEAFF. DNA for the CDR3: TGTGCCAGCAGCTTAGAGGGCAGAAACACTGAAGCTTTCTTT.

The chain links TRBV18 to TRBJ2-7; 9 nucleotides align to TRBD2. The germline gives CDR1 KGHSH, CDR2 LQKENI. This CDR3 region has 14 residues. Losses at the gene ends were 3 bases for V and 6 bases for J; bases not matched to a gene: 6. CDR3 sequence: CASSPKSGGSEQYF. In nucleotides, the CDR3 is TGTGCCAGCTCACCGAAAAGCGGGGGGTCCGAGCAGTACTTC.

The rearrangement links TRBV7-9 to TRBJ2-6; D may be TRBD1 or TRBD2 (5 bases each). Trimming took off 2 bases at V and 4 bases at J, with 9 bases between the two ends. CDR3 size: 15 residues. Germline lookup yields CDR1 SEHNR and CDR2 FQNEAQ (reference sequence). The CDR3 reads CASSLRGTGANVLTF. DNA of the CDR3: TGTGCCAGCAGCTTACGTGGGACCGGGGCCAACGTCCTGACTTTC.

The chain links TRBV7-9 to TRBJ2-7; 8 nucleotides agree with TRBD1. J was trimmed by 1 base and V by 5 bases; bases with no gene match: 16. The CDR3 is made up of 18 amino acids. Germline V lookup: CDR1 SEHNR, CDR2 FQNEAQ (reference sequence). Written as DNA, the CDR3 is TGTGCCAGCAGCACAACCATCGCACGGGGACAGGAGTCCTACGAGCAGTACTTC. It specifies CASSTTIARGQESYEQYF.

The CDR3 bases are TGCGCCAGCAGCTTGGAACTAGCGTGGGGAGAGACCCAGTACTTC. This encodes CASSLELAWGETQYF. J is TRBJ2-5 and V is TRBV5-1; 7 bases map to TRBD2. Germline-derived CDR1 and CDR2 are SGHRS and YFSETQ. The CDR3 totals 15 residues. The V and J ends lost 0 bases and 4 bases, in that order; junction bases with no gene match: 6.

CDR3 loop: CASSYSGHPNYGYTF. CDR3 DNA sequence: TGTGCCAGCAGTTACTCGGGACACCCTAACTATGGCTACACCTTC. V gene TRBV6-5 combines with J gene TRBJ1-2; tentatively, D is TRBD1 (6 bases). The CDR3 has 15 residues. CDR1 is MNHEY and CDR2 is SVGAGI in the germline V gene. V was trimmed by 0 bases and J by 0 bases, leaving 8 bases between them.

This clone was counted only a few times. The rearrangement links TRBV5-6 to TRBJ2-1; TRBD2 is a possible D gene (6 bases). V was cut by 1 base and J by 5 bases, with 13 bases left in between. The CDR3 runs 15 residues. Germline CDR1 reads SGHDT; CDR2 reads YYEEEE. The DNA for the CDR3 is TGTGCCAGCAGCTTGCTGGGCGGGACGAACAATGAGCAGTTCTTC. This encodes CASSLLGGTNNEQFF.

This chain links TRBV19 with TRBJ2-7, with 9 bases lining up with TRBD1. The V segment lost 9 bases and the J segment 5 bases; nucleotides outside the gene matches: 8. There are 13 residues in the CDR3. CDR1 is LNHDA, CDR2 SQIVND, per germline (reference sequence). The CDR3 DNA reads TGTGCCAGCGCGAACAGGGGGCGGGACGAGCAGTACTTC. Translating gives CASANRGRDEQYF.

The chain is built from TRBV5-3 and TRBJ1-1; TRBD1 might be the D (5 bases). TRBV5-3 is designated an ORF whose function remains uncertain. Trimming removed 3 bases at V and 1 base at J, with 19 bases between. The CDR3 has 17 amino acids. The CDR3 sequence is CARSSPRTEGKNTEAFF. The CDR3 coding sequence is TGTGCCAGAAGCTCCCCCCGCACGGAGGGGAAGAACACTGAAGCTTTCTTT.

J is TRBJ1-1 and V is TRBV18, with D possibly being TRBD1 (5 bases). The CDR3 spans 16 residues. Per the germline V gene, CDR1 is KGHSH and CDR2 is LQKENI. Trimming shortened V by 2 bases and J by 2 bases, and 15 bases separated the two germline ends. CDR3 DNA: TGTGCCAGCTCACCAGCGAGTCAGGGTATAAACACTGAAGCTTTCTTT. Translation: CASSPASQGINTEAFF.

V gene TRBV6-6 combines with J gene TRBJ1-3; D gene uncertain. The CDR3 loop spans 11 amino acids. Germline values: CDR1 MNHNY, CDR2 SVGAGI (reference sequence). With 6 bases removed from V and 7 bases from J, the gap between germline ends came to 7 bases. The CDR3, as DNA: TGTGCCAGCAGGGGATCGAACACCATATATTTT. Its translation is CASRGSNTIYF.